This entry describes one TCR beta chain. The table lists this clonotype with many counts. Its antigen specificity is not known. No base quality values were provided; no much bigger clone lies one nucleotide off. Per the germline V gene, SGHTA is the CDR1 and FQGNSA is the CDR2. The cysteine opens and the phenylalanine closes a CDR3 of 15 amino acids. The CDR3 DNA has 45 bases and is translated from base 1. V is trimmed back by 5 bases and J by 6 bases, and the junction contains 11 bases that no gene match accounts for. The sample is drawn from a study of neurological immune-mediated disorders (dated by TCRdb to between 2018 and 2020). Turning to the overall study: Of the roughly 34 multiple sclerosis patients, about 31 had relapsing-remitting MS and 3 had secondary progressive MS. The roughly 110 TCR-beta libraries included longitudinal samples, technical triplicates and paired sorted CD4+ and CD8+ T-cell subsets alongside PBMC samples. The cohort comprised 68 subjects: 14 HAM/TSP patients, approximately 34 multiple sclerosis patients and 20 healthy controls. Peripheral blood TCR-beta repertoires from patients with HTLV-I-associated myelopathy (HAM/TSP), patients with multiple sclerosis, and healthy controls were compared in the study using UMI-based sequencing.

What the work shows at the level of the full study, not this receptor alone: No identical CDR3 amino acid sequences were found to be shared among expanded clones across subjects, suggesting that TCR-beta repertoires were private in all groups. No clinical or MRI features were associated with the MS cluster, and the authors said that larger cohorts are needed. In a phylogenetic analysis, the repertoires of 18 out of 34 MS patients fell into a single cluster of related CDR3 sequences, pointing to a possible signature at the repertoire level. TCR clonal expansion was greatest in HAM/TSP patients and smallest in MS patients, who ranked below even healthy controls.

Unsorted PBMC libraries were generated from 2 million PBMCs stored in RNAlater at -80 °C until RNA extraction. The multiple sclerosis patients were enrolled in a US clinical protocol that evaluated disease progression with magnetic resonance imaging. Peripheral blood underwent Ficoll-Hypaque density gradient centrifugation to isolate PBMCs, which were then cryopreserved in liquid nitrogen. To synthesize cDNA, template-switch 5'RACE was performed with a primer carrying a 10-nucleotide random unique molecular identifier so that each TCR transcript was tagged. Each sequencing run produced over 160 million TCR-beta sequences covering 15-18 subjects. The RNeasy kit was used for extraction of total RNA. The KAPA Real-time Library Amplification kit was used to amplify TCR-beta VDJ regions with primers targeting the TCR constant region and the 5'RACE anchor. A first PCR added sample indexes and Illumina adaptors, and a second PCR then raised library yield. After Ampure bead purification, the TCR product of roughly 650 bp was size-selected on a 2% E-gel SizeSelection system. Before pooling, libraries had their quality checked on a Bioanalyzer, their concentration measured with Qubit, and their quantity determined with the Kapa Library Quantification kit. An Illumina HiSeq 2500 sequenced the libraries paired-end 2 x 150 bp. To increase sequence diversity, roughly 23-30% phiX was spiked into each library pool. In the paper's pipeline: Quality-filtered reads were processed with the UMI-based MiGEC pipeline, and over 75% of raw TCR sequences were removed by the MiGEC pipeline during error correction. IMGT germline references were used for alignment of VDJ genes, and clonotypes were defined by a unique CDR3 amino acid sequence together with V-J genes. Clonal expansion, Shannon diversity and CDR3 relatedness (CalcPairwiseDistances, ClusterSamples) were evaluated with VDJtools, and phylogenetic trees were built with CLCbio workbench. A clone was classed as expanded if it had 8 or more unique UMIs, a cutoff based on coefficient-of-variation modelling across technical triplicates. TCRdb passed the public sequencing reads through fastp at Q25 and MiXCR, retaining productive beta sequences. CDR3 protein duplicates are merged, each entry listing the most common genes and DNA. TCRdb's processing, not the study's, gives the V and J calls here. The sample table contains 20,000 to 30,000 distinct CDR3 sequences; only one count was recorded for almost 2.5% of them. 2.3% of the sample is held by the ten biggest clonotypes.

The sequence links TRBV7-2 to TRBJ2-7; 9 bases in the middle match TRBD2. Material for sequencing was PBMCs. The clonotype comes from a woman aged 50 to 65 with multiple sclerosis. The CDR3 region has the sequence CASSRSQRGALEQYF. The DNA reads TGTGCCAGCAGCCGTTCTCAGCGGGGGGCCCTCGAGCAGTACTTC. With the portions outside the CDR3 filled from the reference TRBV7-2 and TRBJ2-7 genes, the complete variable region becomes GAGVSQSPSNKVTEKGKDVELRCDPISGHTALYWYRQSLGQGLEFLIYFQGNSAPDKSGLPSDRFSAERTGGSVSTLTIQRTQQEDSAVYLCASSRSQRGALEQYFGPGTRLTVT.